Included here is one T cell receptor (beta chain) sequence, with context. There is no known antigen for this receptor. No base quality values were provided; no much bigger clone lies one nucleotide off. In total, approximately 610 healthy bone marrow donors made up the cohort. All cohort members were sampled while nominally healthy, although unrecorded immune exposures were likely present. The donor was CMV seropositive and was included in the group of 250 to 300 seropositive cohort members. Every donor gave a peripheral blood sample, and the peripheral blood mononuclear cells from that sample were used for TCR beta sequencing. Genomic DNA extraction from the blood cell samples was performed with the Qiagen DNeasy Blood Extraction Kit. This entry belongs to a study of cytomegalovirus exposure and HLA in healthy donors listed by TCRdb under 2017. Regarding the complete study: An earlier analysis of more than 550 of the donors reported 276 Gb of sequence data and about 120 million unique TCR beta sequences obtained from roughly 170 million T cells. An early release covering 550 to 700 HLA-typed donors comprised about 320 gigabases of sequencing data and 65 million to 100 million unique TCR sequences. Of the roughly 390 genotyped donors, about 80% fell in the genetic ancestry cluster associated with self-reported Caucasian donors. The aim of the study was to test whether cataloging public T cell receptors could identify signatures of past pathogen exposure. The study used immunosequencing to profile the T cell repertoires of 670 or so subjects and linked those repertoires to cytomegalovirus serostatus. Along with the roughly 700-subject first cohort, a separate validation cohort of over a hundred different subjects was used. The study combined high-throughput TCR immunosequencing, statistical association of individual TCRs with disease status, and machine learning to predict cytomegalovirus infection status. A later analysis re-examined previously published TCR beta repertoires from roughly 650 donors and added high-resolution HLA genotyping to investigate patterns of TCR occurrence. Rather than drawing on any new phenotypic data, the later analysis identified candidate immune exposures from TCR beta sequences and the way those sequences occurred across donors. In an earlier analysis of about 590 of the donors, high-throughput TCR beta sequencing was used to judge whether each TCR beta V gene segment behaved as functional or pseudogenic. Alongside the repertoire data, information on donor age, sex, ethnicity and CMV serostatus was compiled. A later genetic analysis took genome-wide SNP genotypes for about 65% of the 666 donors and used that subset as a discovery cohort. All discovery cohort repertoires had been generated using a single sequencing platform. HLA typing covered class I and class II loci at four-digit resolution. The number of typed donors differed by locus: about 620-640 for A, B, C, DRB1 and DQB1; some 500 for DQA1; about 600 for DPA1; and roughly 450 for DPB1. Several DR-DQ haplotypes were treated as single units for association and clustering because of strong linkage in the cohort. Among roughly 370 genotyped donors of the cohort, an average of approximately 240,000 unique TCR beta nucleotide sequences were sequenced per donor, about a sixth of them non-productive.

Clipping removes 10 bases from V and 1 base from J, with 13 as the unmatched junction base count. Reading the germline V gene gives CDR1 SGHDT and CDR2 YYEEEE. CDR3 length: 15 amino acids, cysteine to phenylalanine. Here the CDR3 DNA is all that survives: 45 bases in frame from base 1. Study-level results and caveats: A cluster of highly shared sequence variants was judged likely to be a technical artifact of the sequencing pipeline. The presence/absence analyses assumed that sequencing depth was roughly uniform across donors, and that assumption may not be true. Because some donors lacked HLA typing at each locus, the association tests relied only on the typed subset. Most TCR sequences were seen in very few donors, while some public TCRs were found in many individuals. In a later analysis, several top co-occurrence clusters were reported to appear linked to parvovirus B19, influenza, CMV and Epstein-Barr virus. In a later analysis, the rate of TCR association differed among HLA loci, with DRB1 alleles having the most associated TCRs and HLA-C alleles having the fewest. Linkage disequilibrium might explain the correlated functional status among segregating V segments, but an unknown experimental factor could not be ruled out. A further reported finding was that TCR beta sequences accurately predicted the HLA-A and HLA-B alleles for most subjects in the first cohort. A few of the identified cytomegalovirus-associated TCR beta chains were confirmed in vitro to be specific for cytomegalovirus antigens. The 87-base-pair reads could not distinguish some IMGT-functional V segments, including TRBV6-2 and TRBV6-3, so those segments were excluded. It was suggested by the authors that the approach could potentially be generalized to other disease states and immunological phenotypes. Most CMV-associated TCR beta chains appeared to be HLA-restricted in a later analysis, and the HLA associations seemed to be driven largely by CMV exposure. Strong co-occurrence of HLA alleles, especially DR and DQ, made assigning TCR associations to individual alleles difficult. This cohort had only TCR beta chains sequenced, and the lack of alpha or paired-chain data limited which features could be detected. The classifier was reported to diagnose cytomegalovirus status with high specificity and sensitivity in both the original cohort and the validation cohort. In a later genetic analysis, fewer N-insertions in productive TCRs were reported among donors in an Asian-associated ancestry cluster than the 666-donor mean. A later genetic analysis associated a missense DCLRE1C variant with V-gene and J-gene trimming of TCR beta chains, and an independent cohort replicated the association. A total of fewer than 200 TCR beta chains were listed by the study as associated with cytomegalovirus. Broadly in line with IMGT annotations, most TCR beta V segments showed up in productive rearrangements about 90% or about 30% of the time in an earlier analysis of 450 to 750 of the donors. Because counts were too low, roughly 18 rarely observed V segments, including chromosome 9 orphons, were left out of the earlier analysis of roughly 600 of the donors. At a false discovery rate of 0.05, a later analysis linked around 15,000 TCR beta sequences to specific HLA alleles. Immune exposure information for the cohort was limited to CMV serostatus. Compared with equally common non-associated chains, HLA-associated TCR beta chains in a later analysis were more clonally expanded and had lower generation probabilities.

Library generation was performed with the immunoSEQ multiplex PCR assay. A mixture of 60 forward primers for TCR Vbeta segments and 13 reverse primers for TCR Jbeta segments was used in the multiplex PCR. The CDR3 region of rearranged TCR beta genes was amplified from genomic DNA with a multiplex PCR assay. The amplified TCR beta libraries were sequenced on the Illumina HiSeq System as 87-base-pair reads. The original methods were these. Across the 666 repertoires, a later analysis counted 80 million or so unique TCR beta chains, 8.5 million to 12 million of which were shared by at least two donors. To remove PCR and sequencing errors, raw reads were error-corrected and collapsed into unique sequences using a nearest-neighbor algorithm that merged closely related sequences. CDR3 sequences were aligned to IMGT reference sequences to assign V, D and J gene segments. For a sequence to be retained, a match of at least six nucleotides to both a V gene segment and a J gene segment was required. Rearrangements were classified as productive when the CDR3 lacked stop codons and remained in frame with V and J, and all other rearrangements were classified as non-productive. CDR3 was defined according to IMGT convention as the region running from the second conserved V-encoded cysteine to the conserved J-encoded phenylalanine. Sequences without an unambiguous match to a single V gene segment were excluded from the earlier analysis of almost 600 of the donors. In an earlier analysis of 500 to 750 of the donors, V segments were called functional above 56.7% productive rearrangements and were called segregating when the between-donor standard deviation exceeded 5%. A statistical classification framework was built for diagnosing cytomegalovirus status from the catalog of TCR beta chain sequences. In a later analysis, V and J genes were assigned by comparing TCR nucleotide sequences against IMGT/GENE-DB human TR gene sequences. A later analysis assigned CDR3 sequences and most-parsimonious VDJ recombination scenarios with the TCRdist pipeline. In a later analysis, each TCR beta chain was defined by its CDR3 amino acid sequence together with its V-gene family, and reads lacking a unique V-gene family were excluded. A later analysis removed several hundred highly shared, low-generation-probability nucleotide sequences to deal with suspected cross-contamination and a sequencing artifact. For each public chain, a later analysis derived a clonal expansion index from normalized ranks of inferred template counts within each repertoire. Generation probabilities in a later analysis came from a VDJ recombination model fitted to out-of-frame rearrangements, and those results were checked against IGoR. A later analysis scored TCR-TCR, TCR-HLA and TCR-CMV co-occurrence with hypergeometric tests, applying a repertoire-size bias correction to TCR pairs. In a later analysis, false discovery rates were estimated by permuting HLA or CMV assignments 20 times. In a later analysis, co-occurring TCRs were grouped with DBSCAN, and TCRdist sequence similarity was added when clustering was performed within HLA-allele-positive subsets. Repertoires with fewer than 30,000 or more than 120,000 public chains were left out of co-occurrence clustering, as were five repertoires with anomalous nucleotide sharing. TCRdb obtained this table from immuneACCESS and retained in-frame rearrangements with V and J assigned. These tables miss some clones; where compared with another copy, unresolved V genes account for less than half of the shortfall, and the remainder is unexplained. From that table come the V and J calls and clone size; the DNA was used to work out D and trimming. For this sample the table gives 190,000 or so clones, of which around four fifths were detected only once. The ten most abundant clones make up 6.5% of the sample.

This TCR was recovered from a woman aged 45-59 years in good health and CMV-seropositive. The specimen was PBMCs. The chain is encoded by TRBV5-6 joined to TRBJ1-1, and 7 junction bases match TRBD1. The nucleotides are TGTGCCGGCCTGAAGGGGGCGAATTCGAACACTGAAGCTTTCTTT. This sequence encodes CAGLKGANSNTEAFF.